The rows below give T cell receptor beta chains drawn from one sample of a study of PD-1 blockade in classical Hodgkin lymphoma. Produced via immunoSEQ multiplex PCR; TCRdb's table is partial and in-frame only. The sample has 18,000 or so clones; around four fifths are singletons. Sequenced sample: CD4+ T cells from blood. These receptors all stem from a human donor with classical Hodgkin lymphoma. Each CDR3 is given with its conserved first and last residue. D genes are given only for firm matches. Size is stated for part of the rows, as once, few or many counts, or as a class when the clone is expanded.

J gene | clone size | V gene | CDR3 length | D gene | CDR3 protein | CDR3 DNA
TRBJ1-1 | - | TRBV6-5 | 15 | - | CASSYLTAAPTEAFF | TGTGCCAGCAGTTACTTAACAGCGGCGCCGACTGAAGCTTTCTTT
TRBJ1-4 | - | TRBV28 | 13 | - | CASSFATNEKLFF | TGTGCCAGCAGTTTTGCAACTAATGAAAAACTGTTTTTT
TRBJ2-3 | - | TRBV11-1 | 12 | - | CASSSRADTQYF | TGTGCCAGCAGCTCTCGGGCAGATACGCAGTATTTT
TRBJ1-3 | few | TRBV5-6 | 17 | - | CASTEGPPGVLGNTIYF | TGTGCCAGCACCGAGGGACCTCCAGGTGTCCTAGGAAACACCATATATTTT
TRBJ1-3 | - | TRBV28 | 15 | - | CASSRTGQAGNTIYF | TGTGCCAGCAGTCGAACAGGGCAAGCTGGAAACACCATATATTTT
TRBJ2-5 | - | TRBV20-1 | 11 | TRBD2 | CSKVGGETQYF | TGCAGTAAAGTCGGGGGGGAGACCCAGTACTTC
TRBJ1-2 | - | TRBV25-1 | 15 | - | CASSDSPRGYYGYTF | TGTGCCAGCAGTGATTCTCCCCGAGGTTACTATGGCTACACCTTC
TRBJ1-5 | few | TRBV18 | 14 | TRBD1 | CASSPRTGDQPQHF | TGTGCCAGCTCCCCAAGGACAGGTGATCAGCCCCAGCATTTT
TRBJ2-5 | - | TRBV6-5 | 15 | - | CASSYSPDSQETQYF | TGTGCCAGCAGTTACTCCCCTGACAGCCAAGAGACCCAGTACTTC
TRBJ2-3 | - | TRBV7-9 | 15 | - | CASSLAPQGTDTQYF | TGTGCCAGCAGCTTAGCACCTCAGGGTACAGATACGCAGTATTTT
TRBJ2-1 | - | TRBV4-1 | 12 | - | CASSQDRGEQFF | TGCGCCAGCAGCCAAGATCGGGGGGAGCAGTTCTTC
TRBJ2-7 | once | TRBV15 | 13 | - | CATSRAAGHEQYF | TGTGCCACCAGCAGAGCGGCAGGGCACGAGCAGTACTTC
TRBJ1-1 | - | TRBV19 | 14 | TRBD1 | CASGGTGGNTEAFF | TGTGCCAGTGGAGGGACAGGGGGCAACACTGAAGCTTTCTTT
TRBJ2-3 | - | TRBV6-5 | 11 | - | CASSYRDTQYF | TGTGCCAGCAGTTATAGGGATACGCAGTATTTT
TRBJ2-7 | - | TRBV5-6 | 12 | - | CASSRWSYEQYF | TGTGCCAGCAGCCGGTGGTCCTACGAGCAGTACTTC
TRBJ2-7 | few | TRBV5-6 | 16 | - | CASSPRPLWSSYEQYF | TGTGCCAGCAGCCCGCGCCCCCTCTGGAGCTCCTACGAGCAGTACTTC
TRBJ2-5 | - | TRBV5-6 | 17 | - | CASSQGLSRVYQETQYF | TGTGCCAGCAGTCAAGGACTGTCTCGAGTGTACCAAGAGACCCAGTACTTC
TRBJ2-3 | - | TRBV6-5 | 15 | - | CASSSLMIGTDTQYF | TGTGCCAGCAGCTCCCTTATGATTGGCACAGATACGCAGTATTTT